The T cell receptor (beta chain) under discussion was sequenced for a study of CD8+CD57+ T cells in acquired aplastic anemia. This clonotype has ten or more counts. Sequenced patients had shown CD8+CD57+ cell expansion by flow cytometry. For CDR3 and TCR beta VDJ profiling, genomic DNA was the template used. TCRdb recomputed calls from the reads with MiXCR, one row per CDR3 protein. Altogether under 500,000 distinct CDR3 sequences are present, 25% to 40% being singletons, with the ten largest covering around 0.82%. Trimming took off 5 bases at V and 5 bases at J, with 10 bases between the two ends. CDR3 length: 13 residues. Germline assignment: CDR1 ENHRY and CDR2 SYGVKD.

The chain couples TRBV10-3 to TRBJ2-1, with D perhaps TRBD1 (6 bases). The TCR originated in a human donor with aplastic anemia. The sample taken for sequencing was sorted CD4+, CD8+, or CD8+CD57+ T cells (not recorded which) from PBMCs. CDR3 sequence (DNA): TGTGCCATCAGTCGGACAGCCAACAATGAGCAGTTCTTC. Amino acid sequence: CAISRTANNEQFF.